Listed here are 26 T cell receptor beta chains from one sample, sequenced in a study of identifying expanded T cells in peripheral blood. Assay used: immunoSEQ multiplex PCR; TCRdb lists only in-frame clones, some missing. The data contain about 110,000 clones, about nine tenths of them singletons. Material for sequencing was blood. These receptors originate from a person aged 18 to 75 in good health.

This rearrangement joins TRBV5-1 to TRBJ2-2, with TRBD2 matching over 8 bases. With 0 bases clipped from V and 3 bases from J, the junction kept 1 base outside the gene matches. From germline, CDR1 is SGHRS and CDR2 YFSETQ. This CDR3 has 15 residues. CDR3 nucleotides: TGCGCCAGCAGCTTGGAGCGGGAGTACACCGGGGAGCTGTTTTTT. This sequence encodes CASSLEREYTGELFF.

This chain joins TRBV10-3 and TRBJ2-2; D is possibly TRBD1 (6 bases). Looked up from germline, CDR1 is ENHRY and CDR2 is SYGVKD. This CDR3 region has 16 residues. Trimming stripped 2 bases from V and 0 bases from J, with 10 bases between. The CDR3, as DNA: TGTGCCATCAGTGAGAATCGACAGGCGAACACCGGGGAGCTGTTTTTT. Residues: CAISENRQANTGELFF.

CDR3 nucleotide sequence: TGTGCCAGCAGCAAACAGGGGCCCGCGTACGAGCAGTACTTC. Protein sequence: CASSKQGPAYEQYF. This chain connects TRBV27 to TRBJ2-7, with TRBD1 matching 7 bases. The germline gives CDR1 MNHEY, CDR2 SMNVEV (reference sequence). Trimming took 6 bases from V and 4 from J; bases not matched to a gene: 9. The CDR3 is 14 amino acids.

The J gene is TRBJ1-2, the V gene TRBV6-5; D might be TRBD1 (6 bases). Germline assignment: CDR1 MNHEY and CDR2 SVGAGI. The length of the CDR3 is 15 residues. V was shortened by 1 base and J by 3 bases, with 12 bases between the two germline ends. The CDR3 region is CASSYYRGGHYGYTF. CDR3 sequence (DNA): TGTGCCAGCAGTTACTATAGAGGGGGGCACTATGGCTACACCTTC.

The chain has TRBV5-5 and TRBJ2-7; 7 bases agree with TRBD1. Looked up from germline, CDR1 is SGHKS and CDR2 is YYEKEE (reference sequence). After removal of 4 bases from V and 0 bases from J, the junction contained 7 bases not matched to a gene. This CDR3 region has 15 residues. The chain's CDR3 is CASSRGQDPSYEQYF. The CDR3 DNA sequence: TGTGCCAGCAGCCGAGGACAGGACCCCTCCTACGAGCAGTACTTC. Full variable domain (rest looked up from reference TRBV5-5 and TRBJ2-7): DAGVTQSPTHLIKTRGQQVTLRCSPISGHKSVSWYQQVLGQGPQFIFQYYEKEERGRGNFPDRFSARQFPNYSSELNVNALLLGDSALYLCASSRGQDPSYEQYFGPGTRLTVT.

This clone has at least ten counts. At one end the junction does not follow the germline gene, possibly because of a read error. The chain is built from TRBV11-2 and TRBJ2-7; no reliable D call. CDR1 is SGHAT, CDR2 FQNNGV, per germline. CDR3 length: 13 amino acids. This chain's CDR3 is CASTLNPRHEQYF. As DNA, the CDR3 is TGTGCCAGCACCTTAAACCCCCGCCACGAGCAGTACTTC.

V is TRBV10-3 and J is TRBJ1-2, with D unclear. The length of the CDR3 is 13 residues. Germline CDR1 and CDR2: ENHRY and SYGVKD. V was clipped by 4 bases and J by 4 bases, with 10 bases between them. In DNA, the CDR3 is TGTGCCATCAGTGGTACCGAAAGCTATGGCTACACCTTC. It is translated as CAISGTESYGYTF.

The genes are TRBV9 and TRBJ2-7, with 15 bases identical to TRBD2. In germline, CDR1 is SGDLS, CDR2 YYNGEE. CDR3 length: 18 residues. After removal of 3 bases from V and 0 bases from J, the junction contained 7 bases not matched to a gene. The CDR3 loop is CASSGPGLAGGNSYEQYF. The CDR3 DNA is TGTGCCAGCAGCGGACCCGGACTAGCGGGAGGGAACTCCTACGAGCAGTACTTC.

The V call is TRBV6-6, the J call TRBJ2-5, with 14 bases aligning to TRBD2. CDR1 MNHNY and CDR2 SVGAGI come from the germline V gene (reference sequence). With 6 bases clipped from V and 9 bases from J, the junction kept 12 bases outside the gene matches. There are 16 residues in the CDR3. The CDR3 spells CASRPIGTSGGLSQYF. The CDR3 nucleotides are TGTGCCAGCAGGCCTATCGGGACTAGCGGGGGTTTGTCCCAGTACTTC.

This rearrangement joins TRBV5-1 to TRBJ2-7; TRBD1 agrees at 10 bases. Germline V gene lookup returns CDR1 SGHRS and CDR2 YFSETQ. With 5 bases clipped from V and 6 bases from J, the junction kept 5 bases outside the gene matches. CDR3 size: 13 residues. In DNA form, the CDR3 reads TGCGCCAGCAGAACCGGGACAGGGGCCGAGCAGTACTTC. This encodes CASRTGTGAEQYF.

The chain has TRBV5-5 and TRBJ1-1; tentatively, D is TRBD1 (6 bases). Germline V gene data show CDR1 as SGHKS and CDR2 as YYEKEE (reference sequence). Trimming removed 4 bases from V and 11 bases from J, with 12 bases in between. This CDR3 is 11 amino acids long. Written as DNA, the CDR3 is TGTGCCAGCAGCCGTACAGGGACGGCTTTCTTT. It codes for CASSRTGTAFF.

The chain employs TRBV7-2 and TRBJ1-5, with D hard to call. V dropped 1 base and J dropped 1 base, with 8 bases sitting between them. CDR1 and CDR2 from the germline V gene are SGHTA and FQGNSA. The CDR3 is 15 residues long. DNA for the CDR3: TGTGCCAGCAGCTTAGGGGCCCCCAGCAATCAGCCCCAGCATTTT. Translating it yields CASSLGAPSNQPQHF.

The J gene is TRBJ2-7, the V gene TRBV7-2; D not certain. The V gene lost 5 bases and the J gene lost 2 bases, with 4 bases spanning the gap. The V gene's germline CDR1 is SGHTA and CDR2 FQGNSA. CDR3 length: 11 amino acids. The CDR3, as DNA: TGTGCCAGCAGCCTCACCTACGAGCAGTACTTC. The encoded protein is CASSLTYEQYF. The entire variable domain, with the rest obtained from reference TRBV7-2 and TRBJ2-7, is as follows: GAGVSQSPSNKVTEKGKDVELRCDPISGHTALYWYRQSLGQGLEFLIYFQGNSAPDKSGLPSDRFSAERTGGSVSTLTIQRTQQEDSAVYLCASSLTYEQYFGPGTRLTVT.

In its sample, this clone was seen once. This chain links TRBV7-9 with TRBJ2-1, with 8 bases fitting TRBD1. The germline V gene encodes CDR1 SEHNR and CDR2 FQNEAQ (reference sequence). The CDR3 has 14 residues. V lost 4 bases to trimming and J lost 6 bases; unmatched junction nucleotides: 5. DNA for the CDR3: TGTGCCAGCAGCTCCCCGCAGGGGGCCAATGAGCAGTTCTTC. Amino acid sequence: CASSSPQGANEQFF.

There are a few counts of this clone. Other DNA sequences in the sample encode the same CDR3. The genes are TRBV15 and TRBJ1-5, with a possible D match to TRBD1 (5 bases). CDR1 is LNHNV and CDR2 is YYDKDF in the germline V gene (reference sequence). CDR3 size: 12 residues. Trimming left V 0 bases short and J 9 bases short, with 6 bases between. CDR3 sequence: CATSRDRGPQHF. DNA for the CDR3: TGTGCCACCAGCAGAGATAGGGGGCCCCAGCATTTT. Variable domain in full (rest from reference TRBV15 and TRBJ1-5): DAMVIQNPRYQVTQFGKPVTLSCSQTLNHNVMYWYQQKSSQAPKLLFHYYDKDFNNEADTPDNFQSRRPNTSFCFLDIRSPGLGDTAMYLCATSRDRGPQHFGDGTRLSIL.

The chain combines TRBV21-1 with TRBJ2-7; the DNA was not compared with TRBD1, the D call given in the table. TRBV21-1 is a pseudogene segment. The CDR3 sequence is 13 residues long. Here the CDR3 reads CASSQDRGQGQYF. The CDR3 coding sequence is TGTGCCAGCAGCCAAGATCGGGGACAAGGGCAGTACTTC.

The chain has TRBV7-3 and TRBJ2-3; the match to TRBD1 covers 8 bases. V was clipped by 5 bases and J by 4 bases; unmatched bases: 5. The CDR3 consists of 14 residues. Per germline, CDR1 SGHTA and CDR2 FQGTGA. CDR3 loop: CASSQETGADTQYF. DNA of the CDR3: TGTGCCAGCAGCCAAGAGACAGGGGCAGATACGCAGTATTTT.

The V and J genes are TRBV15 and TRBJ2-7, with D tentatively TRBD2 (6 bases). Trimming stripped 8 bases from V and 1 base from J, with 15 bases between. There are 14 residues in the CDR3. The germline gives CDR1 LNHNV, CDR2 YYDKDF (reference sequence). The CDR3 bases are TGTGCCACCTCCCGGGACGGGGGATCCTACGAGCAGTACTTC. It specifies CATSRDGGSYEQYF.

The chain recombines TRBV5-1 with TRBJ1-2, with 9 bases aligning to TRBD1. Trimming at V came to 7 bases and at J to 7 bases, leaving 11 bases not matched to a gene. Germline lookup yields CDR1 SGHRS and CDR2 YFSETQ. The CDR3 is made up of 14 amino acids. The CDR3 nucleotides are TGCGCCAGCTGTAGTGGGACAGGGATTGGTGGCTACACCTTC. Translating it yields CASCSGTGIGGYTF.

V and J are TRBV4-2 and TRBJ2-7, with D unresolved. The CDR3 sequence is 16 residues long. The germline gives CDR1 LGHNA, CDR2 YNFKEQ. V was cut by 0 bases and J by 2 bases, with 14 bases left in between. This CDR3 reads CASSQDWAEQTYEQYF. CDR3 DNA: TGTGCCAGCAGCCAAGATTGGGCGGAGCAGACCTACGAGCAGTACTTC.

The J gene is TRBJ2-2, the V gene TRBV5-1; D possibly corresponds to TRBD2 (6 bases). V was clipped by 4 bases and J by 1 base, with 8 bases between them. The V gene's germline CDR1 is SGHRS and CDR2 YFSETQ. This CDR3 has 14 residues. This CDR3 is CASSVGLNTGELFF. Written as DNA, the CDR3 is TGCGCCAGCAGCGTGGGACTGAACACCGGGGAGCTGTTTTTT.

The V call is TRBV6-4, the J call TRBJ2-3; D is unclear. This CDR3 is 15 amino acids long. Trimming took 6 bases from V and 2 from J, leaving 15 bases between them. Germline V gene lookup returns CDR1 MRHNA and CDR2 SNTAGT. The CDR3 region has the DNA TGTGCCAGCAGCCAGGAGTTGGGATACACAGATACGCAGTATTTT. The encoded protein is CASSQELGYTDTQYF.

This chain uses TRBV15 with TRBJ2-1; possibly TRBD1 for D (7 bases). V shed 5 bases and J shed 6 bases, with 17 bases lying between them. Per germline, CDR1 LNHNV and CDR2 YYDKDF (reference sequence). The CDR3 has 15 amino acids. CDR3: CATSARRGQGNEQFF. The CDR3 DNA sequence: TGTGCCACCAGCGCAAGGAGGGGGCAAGGCAATGAGCAGTTCTTC.

This chain links TRBV30 with TRBJ1-1; D unresolved. This CDR3 contains 13 residues. Germline lookup yields CDR1 GTSNPN and CDR2 SVGIG (reference sequence). Trimming removed 3 bases at V and 1 base at J, with 9 bases between. The CDR3 loop reads CAWSVSRNTEAFF. CDR3 in DNA: TGTGCCTGGAGCGTCAGTAGGAACACTGAAGCTTTCTTT.

This chain connects TRBV18 to TRBJ1-1; a weak D match, TRBD1 (6 bases). The CDR3 is 14 amino acids. Trimming removed 3 bases at V and 2 bases at J, with 10 bases between. Germline assignment: CDR1 KGHSH and CDR2 LQKENI. CDR3 amino acids: CASSPRTANTEAFF. The CDR3 DNA sequence: TGTGCCAGCTCACCCAGGACAGCCAACACTGAAGCTTTCTTT.

This chain joins TRBV28 and TRBJ1-2; TRBD1 aligns across 7 bases. This CDR3 is built from 14 residues. The trim removed 6 bases at V and 4 bases at J, leaving 8 bases unmatched. CDR1 is MDHEN and CDR2 is SYDVKM in the germline V gene. DNA of the CDR3: TGTGCCAGCAGAGCCGGACAGGCCTCCTATGGCTACACCTTC. Its protein product is CASRAGQASYGYTF.